This T cell receptor beta chain was sequenced during a study of cytomegalovirus exposure and HLA in healthy donors. Vbeta (60) and Jbeta (13) primers were used in the PCR. The protocol was immunoSEQ multiplex PCR, while the TCRdb copy is restricted to in-frame clones and leaves out a portion. This table has about 120,000 clones, 9% to 10% appearing once. This clone has just a few counts. As yet, its antigen is unknown. This CDR3 contains 12 residues. Germline CDR1 KGHSH, CDR2 LQKENI. The V and J ends lost 3 bases and 6 bases respectively, with 8 bases between them. Regarding the study as a whole: Most TCR sequences proved rare, with some public TCRs found in many donors.

The sequenced material came from PBMCs. This sequence was found in a man younger than 40 in good health and CMV-seronegative. This chain joins TRBV18 and TRBJ1-1; D gene uncertain. The CDR3 region has the DNA TGTGCCAGCTCACCCAAGAGTGCTGAAGCTTTCTTT. Its translation is CASSPKSAEAFF.